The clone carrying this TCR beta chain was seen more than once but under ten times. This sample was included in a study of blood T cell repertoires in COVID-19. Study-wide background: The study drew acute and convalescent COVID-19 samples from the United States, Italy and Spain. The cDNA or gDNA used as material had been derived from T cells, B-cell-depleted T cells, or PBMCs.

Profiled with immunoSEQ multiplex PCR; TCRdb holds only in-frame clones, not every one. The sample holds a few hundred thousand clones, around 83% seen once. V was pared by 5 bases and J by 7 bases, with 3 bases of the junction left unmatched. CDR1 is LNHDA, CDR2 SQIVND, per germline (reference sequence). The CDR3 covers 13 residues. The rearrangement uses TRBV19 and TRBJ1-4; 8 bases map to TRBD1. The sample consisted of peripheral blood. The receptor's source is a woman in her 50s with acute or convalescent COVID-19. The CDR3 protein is CASSQGQAEKLFF. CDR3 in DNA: TGTGCCAGTAGTCAGGGACAGGCTGAAAAACTGTTTTTT.